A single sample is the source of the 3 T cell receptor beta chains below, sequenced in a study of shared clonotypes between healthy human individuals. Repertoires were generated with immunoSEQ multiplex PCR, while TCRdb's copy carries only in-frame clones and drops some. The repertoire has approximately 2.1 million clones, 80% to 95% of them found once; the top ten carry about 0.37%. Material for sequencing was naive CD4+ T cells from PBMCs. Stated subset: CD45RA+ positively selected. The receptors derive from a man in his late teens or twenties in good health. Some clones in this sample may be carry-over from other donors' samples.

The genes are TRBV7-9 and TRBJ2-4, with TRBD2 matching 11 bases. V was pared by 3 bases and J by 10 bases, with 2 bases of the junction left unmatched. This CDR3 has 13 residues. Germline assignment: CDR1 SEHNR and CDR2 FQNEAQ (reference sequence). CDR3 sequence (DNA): TGTGCCAGCAGCTTGGGGACTAGCGGTATTCAGTACTTC. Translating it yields CASSLGTSGIQYF. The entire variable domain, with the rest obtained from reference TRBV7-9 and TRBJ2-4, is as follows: DTGVSQNPRHKITKRGQNVTFRCDPISEHNRLYWYRQTLGQGPEFLTYFQNEAQLEKSRLLSDRFSAERPKGSFSTLEIQRTEQGDSAMYLCASSLGTSGIQYFGAGTRLSVL.

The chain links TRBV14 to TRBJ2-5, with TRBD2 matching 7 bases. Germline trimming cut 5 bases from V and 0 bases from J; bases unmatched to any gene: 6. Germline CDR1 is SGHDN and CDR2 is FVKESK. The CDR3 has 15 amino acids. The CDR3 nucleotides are TGTGCCAGCAGCGCACTAGCGTCCCACCAAGAGACCCAGTACTTC. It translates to CASSALASHQETQYF.

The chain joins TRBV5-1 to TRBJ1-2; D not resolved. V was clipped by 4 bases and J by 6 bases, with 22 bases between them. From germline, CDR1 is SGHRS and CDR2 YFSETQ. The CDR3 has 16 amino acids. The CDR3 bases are TGCGCCAGCAGCCTCGATCTATCCAGAGGGCTTGATGGCTACACCTTC. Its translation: CASSLDLSRGLDGYTF.